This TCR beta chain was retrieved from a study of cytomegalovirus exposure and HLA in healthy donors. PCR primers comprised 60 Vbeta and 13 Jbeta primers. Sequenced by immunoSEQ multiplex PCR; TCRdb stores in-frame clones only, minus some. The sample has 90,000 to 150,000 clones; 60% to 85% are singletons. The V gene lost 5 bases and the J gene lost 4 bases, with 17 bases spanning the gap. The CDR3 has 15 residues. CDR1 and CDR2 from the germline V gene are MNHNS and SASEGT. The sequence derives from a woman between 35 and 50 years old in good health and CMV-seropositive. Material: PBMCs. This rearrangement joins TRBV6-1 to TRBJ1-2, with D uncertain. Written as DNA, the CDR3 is TGTGCCAGCAGTAAAGATTCGACTCCGTCCTATGGCTACACCTTC. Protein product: CASSKDSTPSYGYTF.